Following are 3 T cell receptor beta chains from one sample sequenced in a study of T cell repertoires in cytomegalovirus infection. TCRdb re-called the reads through MiXCR, storing one row per CDR3 protein. Of over 250,000 distinct CDR3 sequences in the sample, about 20% were seen once. These receptors have no known antigen. Sequences were derived from cultured PBMCs, sampled from culture after CMV antigen stimulation. These receptors were taken from a human donor in good health (CMV status not recorded). Some clones in this sample may be carry-over from other donors' samples.

The CDR3 DNA reads TGTGCCAGTAGCCCCCGGGTCCACCAAGAGACCCAGTACTTC. This sequence encodes CASSPRVHQETQYF. The chain is built from TRBV19 and TRBJ2-5; the D is unclear. Germline V gene lookup returns CDR1 LNHDA and CDR2 SQIVND (reference sequence). This CDR3 is built from 14 residues. The germline V and J ends were trimmed by 6 bases and 0 bases, with 11 bases remaining between them.

This clonotype was recorded only once. The chain combines TRBV11-2 with TRBJ2-3, with 14 bases lining up with TRBD2. The germline V gene encodes CDR1 SGHAT and CDR2 FQNNGV. The CDR3 is 16 residues long. The V segment lost 5 bases and the J segment 7 bases; nucleotides outside the gene matches: 8. The CDR3 sequence: CASSPGTSGSLNTQYF. The CDR3 nucleotides read TGTGCCAGCAGCCCTGGGACTAGCGGGAGTTTGAATACGCAGTATTTT. Using reference TRBV11-2 and TRBJ2-3 for the parts outside the CDR3, the full variable domain is EAGVAQSPRYKIIEKRQSVAFWCNPISGHATLYWYQQILGQGPKLLIQFQNNGVVDDSQLPKDRFSAERLKGVDSTLKIQPAKLEDSAVYLCASSPGTSGSLNTQYFGPGTRLTVL.

This sequence joins TRBV11-2 and TRBJ2-1, with 8 nucleotides matching TRBD1. Germline V gene sequence: CDR1 SGHAT, CDR2 FQNNGV. This CDR3 has 16 residues. Trimming at V came to 1 base and at J to 4 bases, leaving 6 bases not matched to a gene. DNA of the CDR3: TGTGCCAGCAGCTTAGGGACAGGGAGTCGGTACAATGAGCAGTTCTTC. This translates into CASSLGTGSRYNEQFF.